These T cell receptor beta chains were read from a single sample in a study of blood T cell repertoires in COVID-19. TCRdb keeps only in-frame clones here, not all; method: immunoSEQ multiplex PCR. The sample contains approximately 220,000 clones, 83% of which appear only once. Sequencing was carried out using PBMCs or T cells enriched from blood (not recorded which). The receptor source for this set is a woman between 45 and 60 years old who had been exposed to COVID-19. CDR3s include the opening cysteine and the closing phenylalanine or tryptophan. The D gene is left open where the match is weak. Not every row has a clone size; where given, it reads once, few, many or a size class.

cdr3_nt cdr3_aa d_call j_call clone_size v_call
TGTGCCAGCAGTTACTCTGGGACTAGCGGGGGGGCAAGAGATACGCAGTATTTT CASSYSGTSGGARDTQYF TRBD2 TRBJ2-3 - TRBV6-2/TRBV6-3
TGTGCCAGCAGCCAAGAACGCGGCCTTGAAGCTTTCTTT CASSQERGLEAFF - TRBJ1-1 - TRBV4-2
TGTGCCAGCAGTTATTACATGGGGGGGTCCTACGAGCAGTACTTC CASSYYMGGSYEQYF TRBD2 TRBJ2-7 - TRBV27
TGTGCCAGCAGTTACCACCGGGACAGGGGAACAGATACGCAGTATTTT CASSYHRDRGTDTQYF TRBD1 TRBJ2-3 - TRBV6-5
TGTGCCAGCAGACCCGACAGGCCGGATGAAAAACTGTTTTTT CASRPDRPDEKLFF - TRBJ1-4 - TRBV6-5
TGTGCCAGCAGTGCTCCGGGGGGGCTGAACACCGGGGAGCTGTTTTTT CASSAPGGLNTGELFF TRBD2 TRBJ2-2 - TRBV2
TGTGCCAGCAGTTTGGGACAGCGTCAATATGGCTACACCTTC CASSLGQRQYGYTF TRBD1 TRBJ1-2 - TRBV6-5
TGTGCCAGCAGCCAAGGGACCGGGAATACAATGAGGCAGTTCTTC CASSQGTGNTMRQFF - TRBJ2-1 - TRBV3-1/TRBV3-2
TGTGCCAGCAGCTCCCCGGGACATAGCCACACTGAAGCTTTCTTT CASSSPGHSHTEAFF - TRBJ1-1 - TRBV5-6
TGTGCCAGCAGTCCACGGACAGGGTTTAACACTGAAGCTTTCTTT CASSPRTGFNTEAFF TRBD1 TRBJ1-1 - TRBV6-2/TRBV6-3
TGTGCCAGCAGTTCCGGGAGCTACTACGAGCAGTACTTC CASSSGSYYEQYF - TRBJ2-7 - TRBV6-5
TGCGCCAGCAGCTCTTGGACAGGGGTGGAAACTGAAGCTTTCTTT CASSSWTGVETEAFF TRBD1 TRBJ1-1 - TRBV5-1
TGCGCCAGCAGCGCCCGGACAGGTGATACCGGGGAGCTGTTTTTT CASSARTGDTGELFF TRBD1 TRBJ2-2 - TRBV5-1
TGTGCCAGCAGTTTACCTGCGGGTGGCTACACCTTC CASSLPAGGYTF - TRBJ1-2 - TRBV12-3/TRBV12-4
TGTGCCAGCAGCCGACAGCAATTTTATGGCTACACCTTC CASSRQQFYGYTF - TRBJ1-2 - TRBV28
TGTGCCAGCAGCATCGACGGGGGGGTGAACAATGAGCAGTTCTTC CASSIDGGVNNEQFF TRBD2 TRBJ2-1 few TRBV9
TGTGCCAGCAGCTTACCCCCAGGGCGGAATGAGCAGTTCTTC CASSLPPGRNEQFF - TRBJ2-1 - TRBV7-9
TGCAGTCTTTGGGGGGAGGAGACCCAGTACTTC CSLWGEETQYF - TRBJ2-5 few TRBV20-1
TGTGCCACCAGTGATTCTCAGGGGACCGATCAAGAGACCCAGTACTTC CATSDSQGTDQETQYF - TRBJ2-5 - TRBV24-1
TGCGCCAGCAGCTCCACAGGGGGCGCGTACGAGCAGTACTTC CASSSTGGAYEQYF TRBD1 TRBJ2-7 - TRBV5-1
TGTGCCAGCAGTGGGACAGGGGAAGGCTACACCTTC CASSGTGEGYTF TRBD1 TRBJ1-2 few TRBV2
TGTGCCAGCAGCTTAAAGGGGGAAAGGGCAGACTATAGCACAGATACGCAGTATTTT CASSLKGERADYSTDTQYF - TRBJ2-3 - TRBV7-9
TGCGCCAGCAGTACCCCGGGACTACCTACGCAGTATTTT CASSTPGLPTQYF TRBD2 TRBJ2-3 - TRBV10-1
TGCAGCGTACGGGAAGCGGGGTACACCGGGGAGCTGTTTTTT CSVREAGYTGELFF TRBD2 TRBJ2-2 - TRBV29-1
TGTGCCAGCAGTTACTTAGCGGGGGGCGGGGATGAGCAGTTCTTC CASSYLAGGGDEQFF TRBD2 TRBJ2-1 - TRBV6-5
TGTGCCAGCAGCCAAGTGGCAGAGCGCACTGAAGCTTTCTTT CASSQVAERTEAFF - TRBJ1-1 - TRBV3-1/TRBV3-2
TGCGCCAGCAGCCTGACTAGCGGGGGATCCCAAGGGGAGCTGTTTTTT CASSLTSGGSQGELFF TRBD2 TRBJ2-2 - TRBV5-1
TGTGCCAGCCTTCCGACAGGTAGTTATGGCTACACCTTC CASLPTGSYGYTF - TRBJ1-2 - TRBV6-5
TGCGCCAGCAGCCATTCCGTCGCGAGGGTCGACACCGGGGAGCTGTTTTTT CASSHSVARVDTGELFF - TRBJ2-2 - TRBV4-3
TGCGCCAGCAGCTACACCGGAGTGAGGGAGACCCAGTACTTC CASSYTGVRETQYF - TRBJ2-5 - TRBV4-3
TGTGCCGGACCTGGGATGGGGCCAAAAGCTTTCTTT CAGPGMGPKAFF - TRBJ1-1 - TRBV19
TGTGCCAGCAGTCCTCCGACAGGACTCGGCGGCTACACCTTC CASSPPTGLGGYTF - TRBJ1-2 - TRBV2